The 5 T cell receptor beta chains in this list originate from one sample, sequenced in a study of blood T cell repertoires in COVID-19. Profiling relied on immunoSEQ multiplex PCR, and the TCRdb table lists in-frame clones only, not all of them. The sample lists 100,000 to 140,000 clones, 80% to 90% seen once, with approximately 5% in the top ten. The sample consisted of peripheral blood. The receptors were gathered from a man aged 40-55 years with active or convalescent COVID-19.

The V and J genes are TRBV3-1 (or the pseudogene TRBV3-2) and TRBJ2-7; D is unclear. Germline V gene sequence: CDR1 LGHDT, CDR2 YNNKEL (reference sequence). Trimming left V 1 base short and J 2 bases short, with 9 bases between. The CDR3 has 14 residues. The CDR3 sequence is CASSQVPGTYEQYF. The CDR3 DNA sequence: TGTGCCAGCAGCCAAGTCCCCGGTACCTACGAGCAGTACTTC.

This clone came up a few times. The chain uses TRBV18 and TRBJ2-3; tentatively, D is TRBD2 (5 bases). The CDR3 has 15 residues. CDR1 and CDR2 from the germline V gene are KGHSH and LQKENI. Trimming took 2 bases from V and 0 from J, leaving 9 bases between them. In DNA form, the CDR3 reads TGTGCCAGCTCACCAAGTGGAGGTAGCACAGATACGCAGTATTTT. Its translation is CASSPSGGSTDTQYF. The full variable domain, completed using reference TRBV18 and TRBJ2-3, is NAGVMQNPRHLVRRRGQEARLRCSPMKGHSHVYWYRQLPEEGLKFMVYLQKENIIDESGMPKERFSAEFPKEGPSILRIQQVVRGDSAAYFCASSPSGGSTDTQYFGPGTRLTVL.

V gene TRBV27 combines with J gene TRBJ2-7; 11 nucleotides agree with TRBD1. There are 15 residues in the CDR3. V was pared by 3 bases and J by 4 bases, with 5 bases of the junction left unmatched. Germline V gene lookup returns CDR1 MNHEY and CDR2 SMNVEV (reference sequence). CDR3 loop: CASSFLGQGVYEQYF. CDR3 sequence (DNA): TGTGCCAGCAGTTTTTTGGGACAGGGGGTTTACGAGCAGTACTTC.

V usage is TRBV5-1 and J usage is TRBJ2-2; TRBD2 agrees at 7 bases. CDR1 is SGHRS and CDR2 is YFSETQ in the germline V gene. The CDR3 extends over 17 amino acids. Germline trimming cut 4 bases from V and 3 bases from J; bases unmatched to any gene: 12. As DNA, the CDR3 is TGCGCCAGCAGCCAAGACCTAGGGAGGGCTGACACCGGGGAGCTGTTTTTT. Translation gives CASSQDLGRADTGELFF. The entire variable domain, with the rest obtained from reference TRBV5-1 and TRBJ2-2, is as follows: KAGVTQTPRYLIKTRGQQVTLSCSPISGHRSVSWYQQTPGQGLQFLFEYFSETQRNKGNFPGRFSGRQFSNSRSEMNVSTLELGDSALYLCASSQDLGRADTGELFFGEGSRLTVL.

V gene TRBV19 combines with J gene TRBJ2-3, with 8 bases lining up with TRBD1. This CDR3 has 14 amino acids. Looked up from germline, CDR1 is LNHDA and CDR2 is SQIVND (reference sequence). The ends lost 2 bases at V and 2 bases at J; junction bases unmatched: 0. The CDR3 coding sequence is TGTGCCAGTAGTATACAGGGGGCCACAGATACGCAGTATTTT. Amino acid sequence: CASSIQGATDTQYF. Variable domain in full (rest from reference TRBV19 and TRBJ2-3): DGGITQSPKYLFRKEGQNVTLSCEQNLNHDAMYWYRQDPGQGLRLIYYSQIVNDFQKGDIAEGYSVSREKKESFPLTVTSAQKNPTAFYLCASSIQGATDTQYFGPGTRLTVL.